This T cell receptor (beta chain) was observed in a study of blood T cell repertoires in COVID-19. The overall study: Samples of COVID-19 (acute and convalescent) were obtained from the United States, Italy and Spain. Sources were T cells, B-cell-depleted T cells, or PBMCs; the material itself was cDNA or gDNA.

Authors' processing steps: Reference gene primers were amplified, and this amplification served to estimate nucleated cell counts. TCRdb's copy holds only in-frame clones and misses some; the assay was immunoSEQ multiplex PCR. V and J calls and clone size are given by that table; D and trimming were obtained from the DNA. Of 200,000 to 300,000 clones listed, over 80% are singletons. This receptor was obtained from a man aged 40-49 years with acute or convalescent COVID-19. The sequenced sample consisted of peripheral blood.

CDR3 bases: TGTGCCACCAGCAGAGGGTCCCGGGACAGAGATTTTGCCGGGGCCAACGTCCTGACTTTC. This sequence encodes CATSRGSRDRDFAGANVLTF. The chain joins TRBV15 to TRBJ2-6, with 7 bases lining up with TRBD1. This CDR3 is built from 20 residues. Per germline, CDR1 LNHNV and CDR2 YYDKDF (reference sequence). V shed 1 base, J shed 4 bases, and the junction held 16 bases outside the gene matches.